The 20 T cell receptor beta chains listed next were all sequenced from one sample in a study of T cells in Graves' hyperthyroidism and ophthalmopathy. It was RNA transcripts that yielded the amplified TCR beta CDR3 regions. The TCR CDR3 was amplified in a first-round RT-PCR using the HTBI primer set. TCRdb used MiXCR to reprocess the multiplex PCR reads, holding one entry per CDR3 protein. The sample yields hundreds of thousands of distinct CDR3 sequences, around 15% seen once. Source material: blood. The receptor source for this set is a man in his late teens or twenties with Graves' ophthalmopathy.

This clonotype showed up many times. The CDR3 sequence is CASSQLENYEQYF. The DNA of the CDR3 is TGTGCCAGCAGTCAACTAGAAAACTACGAGCAGTACTTC. This chain uses TRBV12-3 or TRBV12-4 with TRBJ2-7; D perhaps matches TRBD2 (5 bases). This CDR3 has 13 amino acids. The germline V and J ends were trimmed by 5 bases and 3 bases, with 11 bases remaining between them.

The chain couples TRBV24-1 to TRBJ1-4; possible D gene TRBD1, 6 bases. The CDR3 length is 15 residues. With 4 bases removed from V and 4 bases from J, the gap between germline ends came to 12 bases. The germline gives CDR1 KGHDR, CDR2 SFDVKD. The CDR3 region has the DNA TGTGCCACCAGTGACCCCTCAGGGGATAATGAAAAACTGTTTTTT. Amino acids: CATSDPSGDNEKLFF.

On this clonotype: This may come from a read error, since a much larger clone is one base off. The J gene is TRBJ2-7, the V gene TRBV6-1; D unclear. The end of the DNA aligns better with TRBJ2-1, so the J call may be wrong. From germline, CDR1 is MNHNS and CDR2 SASEGT. This CDR3 has 14 amino acids. CDR3 nucleotides: TGTGCCAGCAAAGAGGAGAGGAATTCCTACGAGCAGTTCTTC. As protein: CASKEERNSYEQFF.

This clonotype was seen many times. The rearrangement links TRBV12-3 or TRBV12-4 to TRBJ2-7; D is possibly TRBD2 (5 bases). The germline V and J ends were trimmed by 7 bases and 4 bases, with 11 bases remaining between them. The CDR3 has 12 amino acids. The CDR3 coding sequence is TGTGCCAGCACGGAGGAGGATTACGAGCAGTACTTC. This sequence encodes CASTEEDYEQYF.

This clonotype appeared many times. V gene TRBV11-2 combines with J gene TRBJ2-7; 7 bases agree with TRBD2. This CDR3 has 14 residues. The trim removed 6 bases at V and 5 bases at J, leaving 10 bases unmatched. Looked up from germline, CDR1 is SGHAT and CDR2 is FQNNGV. This CDR3 is CASSFLGEGDEQYF. DNA of the CDR3: TGTGCCAGCAGTTTTCTTGGGGAGGGAGACGAGCAGTACTTC.

This clonotype was found many times. The chain recombines TRBV7-3 with TRBJ1-1; D call uncertain. Trimming shortened V by 5 bases and J by 7 bases, and 11 bases separated the two germline ends. CDR3 length: 12 amino acids. CDR1 SGHTA and CDR2 FQGTGA come from the germline V gene. CDR3: CASSLDGLEAFF. In DNA, the CDR3 is TGTGCCAGCAGCCTTGACGGTCTTGAAGCTTTCTTT.

This clonotype was detected many times. The chain employs TRBV3-1 and TRBJ1-5; tentatively, D is TRBD1 (5 bases). Between the trimmed V and J ends, which lost 0 bases and 1 base, there was a span of 10 bases. This CDR3 spans 16 amino acids. The germline CDR1 and CDR2 sequences are LGHDT and YNNKEL (reference sequence). This chain's CDR3 is CASSQDLGTSNQPQHF. CDR3 DNA: TGTGCCAGCAGCCAAGATTTAGGGACGAGCAATCAGCCCCAGCATTTT.

There are a few counts of this clonotype. The J gene is TRBJ1-1, the V gene TRBV4-2, with unresolved D. CDR3 length equals 15 residues. With 0 bases removed from V and 0 bases from J, the gap between germline ends came to 8 bases. Germline assignment: CDR1 LGHNA and CDR2 YNFKEQ. The CDR3 reads CASSQDPVMNTEAFF. CDR3 in DNA: TGTGCCAGCAGCCAAGACCCCGTTATGAACACTGAAGCTTTCTTT.

There are a few counts of this clonotype. The chain links TRBV7-8 to TRBJ2-5; D possibly uses TRBD1 or TRBD2 (5 bases each). Germline assignment: CDR1 SGHVS and CDR2 FQNEAQ. With 5 bases removed from V and 5 bases from J, the gap between germline ends came to 24 bases. CDR3 length: 17 amino acids. CDR3 loop: CASSVRAPGPPPETQYF. Written as DNA, the CDR3 is TGTGCCAGCAGCGTAAGAGCTCCGGGACCCCCACCGGAGACCCAGTACTTC.

Concerning this clonotype: This could be a read error, since a much larger clone is one nucleotide away. This chain connects TRBV20-1 to TRBJ1-2; TRBD1 might be the D (5 bases). Looked up from germline, CDR1 is DFQATT and CDR2 is SNEGSKA (reference sequence). Trimming removed 3 bases at V and 8 bases at J, with 31 bases between. This CDR3 is 18 amino acids long. DNA for the CDR3: TGCAGTGCTAGCGCCACAGGACACAACAACCAAGAATTCGGAGGCTACACCTTC. Translation gives CSASATGHNNQEFGGYTF.

Many counts were recorded for this clonotype. The V call is TRBV29-1, the J call TRBJ1-1; D is uncertain. This CDR3 region has 11 residues. From germline, CDR1 is SQVTM and CDR2 ANQGSEA. The germline V and J ends were trimmed by 1 base and 4 bases, with 4 bases remaining between them. CDR3 coding DNA: TGCAGCGTTGAAGGATCCACTGAAGCTTTCTTT. It translates to CSVEGSTEAFF.

This clonotype was seen many times. This chain joins TRBV6-5 and TRBJ2-2; the D gene is possibly TRBD1 (5 bases). CDR1 and CDR2 from the germline V gene are MNHEY and SVGAGI. The CDR3 consists of 14 residues. Trimming removed 0 bases at V and 6 bases at J, with 8 bases between. The DNA of the CDR3 is TGTGCCAGCAGTTACTCAGCAGGGCCCGGGGAGCTGTTTTTT. This codes for CASSYSAGPGELFF.

This clonotype was seen repeatedly, ten times or more. This chain connects TRBV7-2 to TRBJ2-5, with TRBD2 identical over 13 bases. The CDR3 covers 16 residues. J was trimmed by 4 bases and V by 5 bases; bases with no gene match: 7. The V gene's germline CDR1 is SGHTA and CDR2 FQGNSA. The CDR3 DNA sequence: TGTGCCAGCAGCCTCGGACTAGCGGGAGTTCGAGAGACCCAGTACTTC. Translated: CASSLGLAGVRETQYF.

This clonotype was seen more than once but under ten times. A much larger clone is a single base away; this may be a read error. The V gene is TRBV5-1, the J gene TRBJ2-1; 7 bases align to TRBD1. The V gene's germline CDR1 is SGHRS and CDR2 YFSETQ. The CDR3 is 14 residues long. V shed 2 bases, J shed 7 bases, and the junction held 6 bases outside the gene matches. CDR3: CASSFGDSTNEQFF. The CDR3 region has the DNA TGCGCCAGCAGCTTCGGGGACAGTACAAATGAGCAGTTCTTC.

This clonotype came up many times. The rearrangement links TRBV5-1 to TRBJ2-1; D possibly corresponds to TRBD2 (6 bases). The ends were cut back, 1 base at V and 9 bases at J, with 14 bases in the middle. CDR1 and CDR2 (germline): SGHRS, YFSETQ. This CDR3 comprises 14 residues. The CDR3 sequence is CASSLSQGAGEQFF. CDR3 DNA sequence: TGCGCCAGCAGCTTGTCGCAGGGAGCGGGTGAGCAGTTCTTC.

This clonotype has at least ten counts. The V and J genes are TRBV27 and TRBJ1-1; the D is unclear. Germline V CDR1 and CDR2: MNHEY, SMNVEV (reference sequence). With 1 base removed from V and 1 base from J, the gap between germline ends came to 7 bases. This CDR3 contains 14 residues. CDR3 amino acids: CASSLYGPNTEAFF. CDR3 nucleotide sequence: TGTGCCAGCAGTTTATACGGACCGAACACTGAAGCTTTCTTT.

This chain joins TRBV7-2 and TRBJ2-3, with 12 positions matching TRBD2. The germline CDR1 and CDR2 sequences are SGHTA and FQGNSA. This CDR3 region has 16 residues. The J segment lost 4 bases and the V segment lost 5 bases, leaving 7 bases of the junction unmatched. For the CDR3, the DNA is TGTGCCAGCAGCCCACTAGCGGGGGGTGAATCAGATACGCAGTATTTT. As protein: CASSPLAGGESDTQYF.

There are many counts of this clonotype. The chain links TRBV12-3 or TRBV12-4 to TRBJ1-4; possibly TRBD1 for D (5 bases). CDR3 length: 16 residues. V was trimmed by 7 bases and J by 8 bases, leaving 23 bases between them. The CDR3 sequence: CASTLGPFEGSEKLFF. In DNA, the CDR3 is TGTGCCAGCACCTTGGGACCCTTTGAGGGATCAGAAAAACTGTTTTTT.

In this sample, this clonotype turned up many times. The V gene is TRBV4-1, the J gene TRBJ2-3; the D gene is possibly TRBD1 (6 bases). The CDR3 covers 15 residues. Germline CDR1 reads MGHRA; CDR2 reads YSYEKL. Trimming pared 3 bases from V and 4 bases from J, leaving 14 bases between. CDR3 bases: TGCGCCAGCAGCCAGGAACAGGGTGTTGCAGATACGCAGTATTTT. It codes for CASSQEQGVADTQYF.

This clonotype has only a few counts. V usage is TRBV7-9 and J usage is TRBJ1-1; D possibly corresponds to TRBD1 (6 bases). The germline V gene has CDR1 SEHNR and CDR2 FQNEAQ (reference sequence). CDR3 length equals 13 residues. Deletions cut 8 bases from V and 5 bases from J, with 15 bases between. In DNA, the CDR3 is TGTGCCAGCGACGTGGGGGGCCTGACTGAAGCTTTCTTT. This codes for CASDVGGLTEAFF. Looking up the rest from reference TRBV7-9 and TRBJ1-1 gives the full variable domain: DTGVSQNPRHKITKRGQNVTFRCDPISEHNRLYWYRQTLGQGPEFLTYFQNEAQLEKSRLLSDRFSAERPKGSFSTLEIQRTEQGDSAMYLCASDVGGLTEAFFGQGTRLTVV.